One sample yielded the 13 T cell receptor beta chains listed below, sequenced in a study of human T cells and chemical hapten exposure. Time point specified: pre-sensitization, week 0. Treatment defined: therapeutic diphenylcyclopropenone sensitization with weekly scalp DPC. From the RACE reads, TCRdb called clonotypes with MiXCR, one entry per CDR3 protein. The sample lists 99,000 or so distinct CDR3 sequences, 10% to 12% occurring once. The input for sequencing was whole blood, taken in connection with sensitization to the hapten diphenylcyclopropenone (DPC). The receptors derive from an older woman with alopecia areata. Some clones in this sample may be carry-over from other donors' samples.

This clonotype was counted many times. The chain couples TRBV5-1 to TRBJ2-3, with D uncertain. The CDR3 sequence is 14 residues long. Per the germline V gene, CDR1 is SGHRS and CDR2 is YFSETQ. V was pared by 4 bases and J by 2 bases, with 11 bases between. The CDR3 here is CASSPRVLTDTQYF. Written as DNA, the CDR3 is TGCGCCAGCAGCCCACGCGTTCTCACAGATACGCAGTATTTT. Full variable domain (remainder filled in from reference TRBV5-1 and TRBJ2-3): KAGVTQTPRYLIKTRGQQVTLSCSPISGHRSVSWYQQTPGQGLQFLFEYFSETQRNKGNFPGRFSGRQFSNSRSEMNVSTLELGDSALYLCASSPRVLTDTQYFGPGTRLTVL.

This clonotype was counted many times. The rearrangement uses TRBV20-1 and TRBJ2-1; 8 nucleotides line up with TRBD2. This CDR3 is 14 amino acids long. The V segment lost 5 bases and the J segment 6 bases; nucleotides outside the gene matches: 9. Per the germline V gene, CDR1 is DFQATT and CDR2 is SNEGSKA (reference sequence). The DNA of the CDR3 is TGCAGTGCTTGGGGACTAGTGGTAGGCAATGAGCAGTTCTTC. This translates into CSAWGLVVGNEQFF.

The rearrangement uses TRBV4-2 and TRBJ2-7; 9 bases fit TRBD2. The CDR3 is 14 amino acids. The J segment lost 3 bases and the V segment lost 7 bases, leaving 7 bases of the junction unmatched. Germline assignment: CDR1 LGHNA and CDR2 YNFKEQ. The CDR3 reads CASNPGTSNYEQYF. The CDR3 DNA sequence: TGTGCCAGCAATCCCGGGACTAGCAACTACGAGCAGTACTTC.

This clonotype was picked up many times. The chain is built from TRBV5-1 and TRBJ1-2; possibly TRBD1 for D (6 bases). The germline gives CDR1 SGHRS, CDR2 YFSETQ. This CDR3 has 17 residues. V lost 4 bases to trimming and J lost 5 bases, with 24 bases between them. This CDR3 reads CASSLGETGRRLYGYTF. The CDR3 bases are TGCGCCAGCAGCCTTGGGGAAACAGGGCGTCGGCTTTATGGCTACACCTTC.

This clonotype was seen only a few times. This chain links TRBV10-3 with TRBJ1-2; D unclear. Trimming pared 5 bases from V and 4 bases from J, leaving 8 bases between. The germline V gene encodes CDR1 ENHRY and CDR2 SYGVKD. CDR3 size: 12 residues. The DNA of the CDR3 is TGTGCCATCAGTAAGGACTCCTATGGCTACACCTTC. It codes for CAISKDSYGYTF.

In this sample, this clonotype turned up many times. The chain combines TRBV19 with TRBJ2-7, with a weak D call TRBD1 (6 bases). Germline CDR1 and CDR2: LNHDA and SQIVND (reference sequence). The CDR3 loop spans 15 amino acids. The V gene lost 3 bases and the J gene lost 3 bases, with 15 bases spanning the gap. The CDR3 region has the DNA TGTGCCAGTAGTATGGCGCAGGGGATAAACTACGAGCAGTACTTC. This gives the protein CASSMAQGINYEQYF.

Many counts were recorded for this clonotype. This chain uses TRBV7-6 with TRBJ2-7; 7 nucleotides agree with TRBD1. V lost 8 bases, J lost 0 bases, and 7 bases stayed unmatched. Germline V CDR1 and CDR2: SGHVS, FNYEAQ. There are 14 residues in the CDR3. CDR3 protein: CASGRQGNSYEQYF. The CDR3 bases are TGTGCCAGCGGGAGACAGGGAAACTCCTACGAGCAGTACTTC.

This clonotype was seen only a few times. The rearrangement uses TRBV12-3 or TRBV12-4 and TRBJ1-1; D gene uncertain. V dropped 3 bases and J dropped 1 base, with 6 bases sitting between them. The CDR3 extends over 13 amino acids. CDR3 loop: CASSFKGNTEAFF. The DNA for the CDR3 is TGTGCCAGCAGTTTTAAGGGGAACACTGAAGCTTTCTTT.

The CDR3: CSARELELAADTQYF. The CDR3 DNA reads TGCAGTGCTAGAGAACTGGAACTAGCGGCAGATACGCAGTATTTT. The gene calls are TRBV20-1 and TRBJ2-3; the match to TRBD2 covers 8 bases. The V segment lost 0 bases and the J segment 4 bases; nucleotides outside the gene matches: 6. The CDR3 is 15 amino acids. Per the germline V gene, CDR1 is DFQATT and CDR2 is SNEGSKA (reference sequence).

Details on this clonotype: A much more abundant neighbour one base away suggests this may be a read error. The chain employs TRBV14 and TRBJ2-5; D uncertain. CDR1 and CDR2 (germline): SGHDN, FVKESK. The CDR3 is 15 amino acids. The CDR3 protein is CPSSQDVGVQETQYF. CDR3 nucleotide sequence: TGTCCCAGCAGCCAAGATGTAGGCGTACAAGAGACCCAGTACTTC.

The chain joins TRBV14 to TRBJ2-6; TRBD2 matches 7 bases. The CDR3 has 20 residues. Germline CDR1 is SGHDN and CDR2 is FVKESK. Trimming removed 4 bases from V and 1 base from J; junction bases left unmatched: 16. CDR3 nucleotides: TGTGCCAGCAGCCGGGAGGGGCAGGGTCGTTACCTATCTGGGGCCAACGTCCTGACTTTC. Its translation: CASSREGQGRYLSGANVLTF.

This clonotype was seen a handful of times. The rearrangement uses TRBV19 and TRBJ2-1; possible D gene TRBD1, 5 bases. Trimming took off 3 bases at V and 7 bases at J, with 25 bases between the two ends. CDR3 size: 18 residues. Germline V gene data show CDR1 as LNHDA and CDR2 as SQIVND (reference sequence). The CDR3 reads CASSIMGRGLGVHNEQFF. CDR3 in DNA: TGTGCCAGTAGTATCATGGGTAGGGGTCTCGGAGTACATAATGAGCAGTTCTTC.

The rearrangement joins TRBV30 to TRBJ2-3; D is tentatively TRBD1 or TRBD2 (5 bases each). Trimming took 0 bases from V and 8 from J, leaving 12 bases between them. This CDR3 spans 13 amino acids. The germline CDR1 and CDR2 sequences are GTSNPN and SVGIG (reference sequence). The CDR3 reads CAWSVQGDGTQYF. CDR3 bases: TGTGCCTGGAGTGTACAAGGGGACGGTACGCAGTATTTT.